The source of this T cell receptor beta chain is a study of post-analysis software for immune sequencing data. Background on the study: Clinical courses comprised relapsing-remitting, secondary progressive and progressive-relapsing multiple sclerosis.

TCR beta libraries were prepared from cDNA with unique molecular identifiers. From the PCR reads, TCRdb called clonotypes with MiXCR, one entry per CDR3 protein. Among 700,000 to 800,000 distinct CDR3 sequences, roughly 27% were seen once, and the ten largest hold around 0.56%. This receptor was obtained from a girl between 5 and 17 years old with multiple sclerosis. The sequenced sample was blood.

The CDR3 region has the DNA TGTGCCAGCAGTCGCGGGGCAGGGCATCAGCCCCAGCATTTT. Amino acid sequence: CASSRGAGHQPQHF. The chain has TRBV6-2 or TRBV6-3 and TRBJ1-5, with D perhaps TRBD1 (5 bases). V was clipped by 5 bases and J by 5 bases, with 13 bases between them. The CDR3 has 14 residues. Germline V lookup: CDR1 MNHEY, CDR2 SVGEGT.